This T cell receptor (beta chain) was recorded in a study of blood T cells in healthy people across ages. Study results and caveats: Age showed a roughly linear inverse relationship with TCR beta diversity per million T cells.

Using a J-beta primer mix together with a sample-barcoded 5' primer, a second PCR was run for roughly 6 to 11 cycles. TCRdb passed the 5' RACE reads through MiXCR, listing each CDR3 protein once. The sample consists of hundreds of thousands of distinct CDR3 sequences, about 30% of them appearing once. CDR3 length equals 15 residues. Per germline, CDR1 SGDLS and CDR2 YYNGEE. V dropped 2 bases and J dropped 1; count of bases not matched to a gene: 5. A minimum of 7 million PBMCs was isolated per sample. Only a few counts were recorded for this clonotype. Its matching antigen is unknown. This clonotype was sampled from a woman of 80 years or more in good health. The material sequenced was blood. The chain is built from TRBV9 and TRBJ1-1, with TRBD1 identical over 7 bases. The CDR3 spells CASSVGTATNTEAFF. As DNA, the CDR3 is TGTGCCAGCAGCGTGGGGACAGCGACGAACACTGAAGCTTTCTTT.